These 20 T cell receptor beta chains came from one sample sequenced in a study of vaccination effects on CD4 cells after COVID-19. No antigen has been identified for these receptors. Measured with immunoSEQ multiplex PCR; TCRdb has only the in-frame clones, and not every one. Of 65,000 or so clones in the sample, roughly 76% are singletons; the top ten hold about 3%. After expansion with viral peptide pools in the ViraFEST assay, antigen-specific CD4+ T cells were sequenced. Following 10 days of culture, CD4+ T cells were isolated. Negative nucleocapsid antibody tests before and after vaccination confirmed no previous SARS-CoV-2 infection. The sequences come from CD4+ T cells from PBMCs cultured with HCoV-NL63 spike peptides, collected before COVID-19 vaccination. The receptor source for this set is a human donor who received a COVID-19 vaccine.

The genes are TRBV7-3 and TRBJ2-2, with TRBD1 matching over 9 bases. The CDR3 contains 20 residues. V shed 1 base and J 4 bases; nucleotides not matched to a gene: 16. The germline gives CDR1 SGHTA, CDR2 FQGTGA. Here the CDR3 DNA reads TGTGCCAGCAGCTTAAATCCCCCGGGTTACGGGACAGGGATCACCGGGGAGCTGTTTTTT. Translated, it gives CASSLNPPGYGTGITGELFF.

The chain recombines TRBV21-1 with TRBJ2-6; TRBD1 is the table's D call, not checked against the DNA. TRBV21-1 is recorded as a pseudogene. CDR3 length equals 19 residues. The CDR3: CASSKALWTGGEVANVLTF. The DNA of the CDR3 is TGTGCCAGCAGCAAAGCGCTTTGGACAGGGGGTGAAGTAGCCAACGTCCTGACTTTC.

The rearrangement uses TRBV2 and TRBJ1-1; D gene uncertain. CDR1 is SNHLY and CDR2 is FYNNEI in the germline V gene. The germline V and J ends were trimmed by 2 bases and 1 base, with 14 bases remaining between them. The CDR3 is made up of 16 amino acids. This chain's CDR3 is CASSETTLIKNTEAFF. In DNA, the CDR3 is TGTGCCAGCAGTGAAACCACATTGATTAAGAACACTGAAGCTTTCTTT.

This rearrangement joins TRBV15 to TRBJ2-3; D is perhaps TRBD1 (5 bases). Per the germline V gene, CDR1 is LNHNV and CDR2 is YYDKDF (reference sequence). Deletions cut 3 bases from V and 5 bases from J, with 12 bases between. The CDR3 loop spans 14 amino acids. The DNA of the CDR3 is TGTGCCACCAGCAGCAGGGTAGTGAAAGATACGCAGTATTTT. Protein sequence: CATSSRVVKDTQYF. The full variable domain, its missing parts supplied by reference TRBV15 and TRBJ2-3, is DAMVIQNPRYQVTQFGKPVTLSCSQTLNHNVMYWYQQKSSQAPKLLFHYYDKDFNNEADTPDNFQSRRPNTSFCFLDIRSPGLGDTAMYLCATSSRVVKDTQYFGPGTRLTVL.

This clone occurred once. CDR3 sequence (DNA): TGTGCCAGCAGCCCTACAGGATTCTATGAAAAACTGTTTTTT. Protein: CASSPTGFYEKLFF. This sequence joins TRBV3-1 (or the pseudogene TRBV3-2) and TRBJ1-4; possibly TRBD1 for D (5 bases). V lost 4 bases and J 6 bases, leaving 12 bases between the germline ends. The CDR3 extends over 14 amino acids. Germline loops: CDR1 LGHDT, CDR2 YNNKEL (reference sequence).

The rearrangement joins TRBV5-1 to TRBJ2-3; 9 bases are shared with TRBD1. V lost 2 bases, J lost 4 bases, and 8 bases stayed unmatched. The CDR3 has 16 residues. Germline CDR1 reads SGHRS; CDR2 reads YFSETQ. The CDR3 DNA reads TGCGCCAGCAGCTTCTCCGGACAGGGGATACCAGATACGCAGTATTTT. Translated, it gives CASSFSGQGIPDTQYF.

J is TRBJ1-1 and V is TRBV12-3 or TRBV12-4, with a tentative D call TRBD1 (5 bases). Trimming shortened V by 8 bases and J by 4 bases, and 11 bases separated the two germline ends. This CDR3 spans 12 amino acids. The CDR3 coding sequence is TGTGCCAGCCGCTCGGGGGGCACTGAAGCTTTCTTT. Protein sequence: CASRSGGTEAFF.

This chain joins TRBV18 and TRBJ1-1, with D perhaps TRBD1 (5 bases). Per the germline V gene, CDR1 is KGHSH and CDR2 is LQKENI. The CDR3 loop spans 14 amino acids. Trimming stripped 6 bases from V and 7 bases from J, with 18 bases between. The CDR3, as DNA: TGTGCCAGCTCGCGACAAGCCGAAGGGGTTGAAGCTTTCTTT. This translates into CASSRQAEGVEAFF.

The chain is built from TRBV5-4 and TRBJ1-4, with D perhaps TRBD1 (5 bases). V lost 2 bases, J lost 10 bases, and 15 bases lay in between. The CDR3 runs 14 residues. The germline V gene has CDR1 SGHNT and CDR2 YYREEE (reference sequence). The CDR3 DNA follows: TGTGCCAGCAGCTTTTCCGGGACTCCATCAAAACTGTTTTTT. It specifies CASSFSGTPSKLFF.

As to this clone: Different DNA sequences within this sample yield the same CDR3. V gene TRBV20-1 combines with J gene TRBJ1-1; possibly TRBD1 for D (5 bases). From germline, CDR1 is DFQATT and CDR2 SNEGSKA (reference sequence). Trimming removed 5 bases from V and 4 bases from J, with 8 bases in between. This CDR3 spans 11 amino acids. In DNA form, the CDR3 reads TGCAGTGCTCCGGGGGGCACTGAAGCTTTCTTT. This sequence encodes CSAPGGTEAFF.

This chain uses TRBV5-1 with TRBJ2-1; possible D gene TRBD2, 6 bases. There are 15 residues in the CDR3. Germline V gives CDR1 SGHRS, CDR2 YFSETQ. Trimming took 0 bases from V and 10 from J, leaving 17 bases between them. The CDR3 DNA follows: TGCGCCAGCAGCTTGGCGGGACTGGACTTCTCGGAGCAGTTCTTC. It translates to CASSLAGLDFSEQFF. Filled out from reference TRBV5-1 and TRBJ2-1, the complete variable domain reads KAGVTQTPRYLIKTRGQQVTLSCSPISGHRSVSWYQQTPGQGLQFLFEYFSETQRNKGNFPGRFSGRQFSNSRSEMNVSTLELGDSALYLCASSLAGLDFSEQFFGPGTRLTVL.

The rearrangement joins TRBV7-8 to TRBJ1-2; D is unclear. This CDR3 region has 12 residues. Looked up from germline, CDR1 is SGHVS and CDR2 is FQNEAQ. The V end was cut by 5 bases, the J end by 6 bases, with 10 bases between. For the CDR3, the DNA is TGTGCCAGCAGCCAACAGCTGAATGGCTACACCTTC. This translates into CASSQQLNGYTF.

V and J are TRBV2 and TRBJ2-7, with a tentative D call TRBD2 (5 bases). Germline V gene data show CDR1 as SNHLY and CDR2 as FYNNEI. Trimming stripped 1 base from V and 5 bases from J, with 9 bases between. The CDR3 runs 13 residues. CDR3 nucleotides: TGTGCCAGCAGTGAAGGGACTTTTGACGAGCAGTACGTC. This translates into CASSEGTFDEQYV.

The gene calls are TRBV5-8 and TRBJ2-1; D possibly corresponds to TRBD2 (7 bases). With 2 bases removed from V and 0 bases from J, the gap between germline ends came to 9 bases. Per germline, CDR1 SGHTS and CDR2 YDEGEE. This CDR3 comprises 15 residues. The CDR3 here is CASSFRGGSYNEQFF. The DNA for the CDR3 is TGTGCCAGCAGCTTTAGGGGGGGCTCCTACAATGAGCAGTTCTTC.

The chain couples TRBV12-5 to TRBJ1-4; D is possibly TRBD1 (6 bases). Germline-derived CDR1 and CDR2 are LGHNT and FRNRAP. This CDR3 has 14 amino acids. Between the trimmed V and J ends, which lost 7 bases and 5 bases, there was a span of 14 bases. The CDR3 nucleotides are TGTGCTAGTGCCCTAGGGAGGGGGAATGAAAAACTGTTTTTT. The encoded protein is CASALGRGNEKLFF. Full variable domain (missing parts from reference TRBV12-5 and TRBJ1-4): DARVTQTPRHKVTEMGQEVTMRCQPILGHNTVFWYRQTMMQGLELLAYFRNRAPLDDSGMPKDRFSAEMPDATLATLKIQPSEPRDSAVYFCASALGRGNEKLFFGSGTQLSVL.

The rearrangement joins TRBV5-6 to TRBJ1-1; the D gene is possibly TRBD1 (5 bases). Trimming took off 3 bases at V and 1 base at J, with 10 bases between the two ends. Germline CDR1 is SGHDT and CDR2 is YYEEEE. This CDR3 is built from 14 residues. Here the CDR3 reads CASSSGPTNTEAFF. In DNA form, the CDR3 reads TGTGCCAGCAGCTCGGGGCCGACGAACACTGAAGCTTTCTTT. Complete variable domain (other parts from reference TRBV5-6 and TRBJ1-1): DAGVTQSPTHLIKTRGQQVTLRCSPKSGHDTVSWYQQALGQGPQFIFQYYEEEERQRGNFPDRFSGHQFPNYSSELNVNALLLGDSALYLCASSSGPTNTEAFFGQGTRLTVV.

The chain joins TRBV7-2 to TRBJ1-5; 7 bases align to TRBD1. CDR3 length: 15 residues. CDR1 and CDR2 from the germline V gene are SGHTA and FQGNSA. With V trimmed by 3 bases and J by 0 bases, 2 bases remained unmatched. The CDR3 nucleotides are TGTGCCAGCAGCTTTACAGGGGTTAGCAATCAGCCCCAGCATTTT. Residues: CASSFTGVSNQPQHF.

The rearrangement links TRBV27 to TRBJ2-1; no reliable D call. Germline CDR1 and CDR2: MNHEY and SMNVEV (reference sequence). The CDR3 length is 15 residues. The germline V and J ends were trimmed by 7 bases and 7 bases, with 20 bases remaining between them. The CDR3 DNA follows: TGTGCCAGCACTCAATTCCGGACCGGTGGGAATGAGCAGTTCTTC. This codes for CASTQFRTGGNEQFF.

The chain employs TRBV6-1 and TRBJ1-4, with D hard to call. The CDR3 spans 15 residues. Trimming stripped 2 bases from V and 5 bases from J, with 12 bases between. CDR1 is MNHNS and CDR2 is SASEGT in the germline V gene. The CDR3: CASSEYKELNEKLFF. Written as DNA, the CDR3 is TGTGCCAGCAGTGAATATAAGGAATTGAATGAAAAACTGTTTTTT.

The V call is TRBV5-1, the J call TRBJ2-5; 10 nucleotides agree with TRBD1. Losses at the gene ends were 3 bases for V and 5 bases for J; bases not matched to a gene: 4. The CDR3 sequence is 14 residues long. CDR1 and CDR2 from the germline V gene are SGHRS and YFSETQ. In DNA, the CDR3 is TGCGCCAGCAGCTGGGGGACAGGGGAGGAGACCCAGTACTTC. Protein product: CASSWGTGEETQYF.